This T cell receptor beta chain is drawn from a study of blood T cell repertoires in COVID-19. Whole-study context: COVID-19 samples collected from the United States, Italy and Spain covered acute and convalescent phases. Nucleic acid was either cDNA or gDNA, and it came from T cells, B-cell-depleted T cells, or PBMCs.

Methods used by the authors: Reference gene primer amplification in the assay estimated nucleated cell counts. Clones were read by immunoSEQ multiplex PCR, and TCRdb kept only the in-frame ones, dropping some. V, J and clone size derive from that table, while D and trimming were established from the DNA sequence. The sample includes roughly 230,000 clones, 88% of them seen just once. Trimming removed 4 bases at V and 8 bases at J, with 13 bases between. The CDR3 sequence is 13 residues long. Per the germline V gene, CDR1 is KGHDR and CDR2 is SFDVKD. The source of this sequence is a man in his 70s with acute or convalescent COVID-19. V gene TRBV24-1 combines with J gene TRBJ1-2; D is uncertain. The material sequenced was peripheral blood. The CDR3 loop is CATSDVGRGGYTF. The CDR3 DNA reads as TGTGCCACCAGTGACGTGGGGAGAGGCGGCTACACCTTC.